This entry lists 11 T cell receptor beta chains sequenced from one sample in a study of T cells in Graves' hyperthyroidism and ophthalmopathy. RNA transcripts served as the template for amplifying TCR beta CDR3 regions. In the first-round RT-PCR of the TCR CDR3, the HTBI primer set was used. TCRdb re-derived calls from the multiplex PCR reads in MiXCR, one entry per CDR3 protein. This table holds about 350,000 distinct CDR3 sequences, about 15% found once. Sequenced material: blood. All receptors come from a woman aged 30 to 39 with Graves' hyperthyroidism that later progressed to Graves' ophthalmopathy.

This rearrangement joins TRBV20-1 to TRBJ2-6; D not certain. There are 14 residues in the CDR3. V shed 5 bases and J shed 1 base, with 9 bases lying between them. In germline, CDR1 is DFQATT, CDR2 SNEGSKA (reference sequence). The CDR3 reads CSAPPGSGANVLTF. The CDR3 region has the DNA TGCAGTGCTCCCCCAGGTTCTGGGGCCAACGTCCTGACTTTC.

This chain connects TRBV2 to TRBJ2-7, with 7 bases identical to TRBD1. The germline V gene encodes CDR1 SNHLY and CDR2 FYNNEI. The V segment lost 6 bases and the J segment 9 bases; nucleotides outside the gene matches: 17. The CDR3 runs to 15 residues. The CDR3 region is CASRERQGGYTGQYF. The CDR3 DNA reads TGTGCCAGCAGGGAGCGACAGGGCGGGTACACTGGGCAGTACTTC.

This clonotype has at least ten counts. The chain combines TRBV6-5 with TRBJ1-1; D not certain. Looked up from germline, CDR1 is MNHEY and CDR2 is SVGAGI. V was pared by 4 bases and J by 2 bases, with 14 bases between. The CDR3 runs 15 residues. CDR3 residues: CASSFGRVLNTEAFF. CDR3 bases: TGTGCCAGCAGTTTTGGGCGAGTGTTAAACACTGAAGCTTTCTTT.

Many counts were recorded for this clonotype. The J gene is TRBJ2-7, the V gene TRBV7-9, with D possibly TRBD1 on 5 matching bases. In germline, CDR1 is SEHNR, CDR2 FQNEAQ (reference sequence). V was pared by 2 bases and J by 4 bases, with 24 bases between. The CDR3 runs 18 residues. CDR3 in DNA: TGTGCCAGCAGCTTAAGGGGCGCGATAGGCCACCCTCTTTACGAGCAGTACTTC. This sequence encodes CASSLRGAIGHPLYEQYF.

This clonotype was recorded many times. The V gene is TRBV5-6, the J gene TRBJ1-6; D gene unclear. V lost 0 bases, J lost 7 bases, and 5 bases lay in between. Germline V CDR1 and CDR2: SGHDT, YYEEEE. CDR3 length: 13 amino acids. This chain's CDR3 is CASSLGVNSPLHF. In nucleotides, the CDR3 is TGTGCCAGCAGCTTGGGAGTAAATTCACCCCTCCACTTT.

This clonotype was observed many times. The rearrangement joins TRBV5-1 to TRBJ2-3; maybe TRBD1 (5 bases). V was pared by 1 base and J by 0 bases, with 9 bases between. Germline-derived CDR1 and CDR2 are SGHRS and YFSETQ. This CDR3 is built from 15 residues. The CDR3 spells CASSLTTDSTDTQYF. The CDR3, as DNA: TGCGCCAGCAGCTTGACGACAGATAGCACAGATACGCAGTATTTT. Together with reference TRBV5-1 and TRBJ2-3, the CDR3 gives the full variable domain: KAGVTQTPRYLIKTRGQQVTLSCSPISGHRSVSWYQQTPGQGLQFLFEYFSETQRNKGNFPGRFSGRQFSNSRSEMNVSTLELGDSALYLCASSLTTDSTDTQYFGPGTRLTVL.

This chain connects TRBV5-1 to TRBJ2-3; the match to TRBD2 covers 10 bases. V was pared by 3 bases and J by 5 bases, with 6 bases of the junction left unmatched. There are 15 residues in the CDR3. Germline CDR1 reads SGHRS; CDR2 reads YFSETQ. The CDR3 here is CASSSGTSVRDTQYF. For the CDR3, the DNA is TGCGCCAGCAGCTCCGGGACTAGCGTAAGAGATACGCAGTATTTT. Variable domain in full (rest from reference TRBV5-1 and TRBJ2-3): KAGVTQTPRYLIKTRGQQVTLSCSPISGHRSVSWYQQTPGQGLQFLFEYFSETQRNKGNFPGRFSGRQFSNSRSEMNVSTLELGDSALYLCASSSGTSVRDTQYFGPGTRLTVL.

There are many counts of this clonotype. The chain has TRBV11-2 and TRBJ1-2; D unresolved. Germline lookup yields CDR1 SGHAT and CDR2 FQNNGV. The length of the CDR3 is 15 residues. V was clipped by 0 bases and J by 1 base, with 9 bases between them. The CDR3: CASSLDRKSNYGYTF. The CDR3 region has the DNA TGTGCCAGCAGCTTAGATCGAAAAAGTAACTATGGCTACACCTTC.

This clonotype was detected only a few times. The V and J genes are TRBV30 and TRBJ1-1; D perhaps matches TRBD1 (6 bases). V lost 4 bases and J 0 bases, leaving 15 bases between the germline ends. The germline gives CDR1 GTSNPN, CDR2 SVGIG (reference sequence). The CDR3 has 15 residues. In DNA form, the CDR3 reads TGTGCCTGGAACGTACAGGGAAGCATGAACACTGAAGCTTTCTTT. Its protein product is CAWNVQGSMNTEAFF.

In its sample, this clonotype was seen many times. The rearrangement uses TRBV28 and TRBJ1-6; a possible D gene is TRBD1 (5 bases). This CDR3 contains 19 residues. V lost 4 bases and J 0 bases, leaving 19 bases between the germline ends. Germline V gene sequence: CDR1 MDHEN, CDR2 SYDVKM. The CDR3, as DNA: TGTGCCAGCAGTTACCGACAGAGCCGGGCGAGCTCCTATAATTCACCCCTCCACTTT. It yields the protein CASSYRQSRASSYNSPLHF. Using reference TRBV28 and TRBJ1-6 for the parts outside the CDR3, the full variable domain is DVKVTQSSRYLVKRTGEKVFLECVQDMDHENMFWYRQDPGLGLRLIYFSYDVKMKEKGDIPEGYSVSREKKERFSLILESASTNQTSMYLCASSYRQSRASSYNSPLHFGNGTRLTVT.

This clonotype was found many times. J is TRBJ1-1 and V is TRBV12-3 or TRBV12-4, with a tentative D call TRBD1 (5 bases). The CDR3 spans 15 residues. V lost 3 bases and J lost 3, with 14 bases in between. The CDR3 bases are TGTGCCAGCAGTTTTGGCGACAGCCTCCACACTGAAGCTTTCTTT. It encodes CASSFGDSLHTEAFF.